One sample yielded the 15 T cell receptor beta chains listed below, sequenced in a study of T cell repertoires in cytomegalovirus infection. MiXCR, applied by TCRdb to the reads, yields one record per CDR3 protein. This sample has 510,000 or so distinct CDR3 sequences; about 30% occur once, and the top ten carry roughly an eighth. Specimen: PBMCs. Every receptor here comes from a human donor in good health (CMV status not recorded). Some clones in this sample may be carry-over from other donors' samples.

The chain employs TRBV5-6 and TRBJ2-3, with TRBD1 identical over 7 bases. The germline gives CDR1 SGHDT, CDR2 YYEEEE. The CDR3 covers 17 residues. Trimming at V came to 4 bases and at J to 1 base, leaving 12 bases not matched to a gene. The CDR3 protein is CASSPRLTGWGTDTQYF. The DNA of the CDR3 is TGTGCCAGCAGCCCCCGACTGACAGGGTGGGGCACAGATACGCAGTATTTT.

The rearrangement uses TRBV5-5 and TRBJ2-1; D ambiguous. This CDR3 has 11 residues. V was shortened by 5 bases and J by 8 bases, with 8 bases between the two germline ends. Germline V gives CDR1 SGHKS, CDR2 YYEKEE (reference sequence). The CDR3 is CASRRTDEQFF. CDR3 nucleotides: TGTGCCAGCAGACGGACGGATGAGCAGTTCTTC. The full variable domain, its missing parts supplied by reference TRBV5-5 and TRBJ2-1, is DAGVTQSPTHLIKTRGQQVTLRCSPISGHKSVSWYQQVLGQGPQFIFQYYEKEERGRGNFPDRFSARQFPNYSSELNVNALLLGDSALYLCASRRTDEQFFGPGTRLTVL.

The sample holds many counts of this clonotype. The rearrangement links TRBV7-2 to TRBJ2-2; D is ambiguous. In germline, CDR1 is SGHTA, CDR2 FQGNSA. CDR3 length: 16 amino acids. Deletions cut 7 bases from V and 0 bases from J, with 15 bases between. In DNA, the CDR3 is TGTGCCAGCAAGTGGTCGGGCGGATCGAACACCGGGGAGCTGTTTTTT. Protein product: CASKWSGGSNTGELFF.

Many counts were recorded for this clonotype. The chain is built from TRBV7-2 and TRBJ2-7; 12 bases agree with TRBD2. V shed 1 base and J 6 bases; nucleotides not matched to a gene: 4. The CDR3 runs to 15 residues. CDR1 is SGHTA, CDR2 FQGNSA, per germline. DNA of the CDR3: TGTGCCAGCAGCTTAGTTCTGGGACTAGCGGGCGAGCAGTACTTC. Its translation: CASSLVLGLAGEQYF. Full variable domain (outside the CDR3, taken from reference TRBV7-2 and TRBJ2-7): GAGVSQSPSNKVTEKGKDVELRCDPISGHTALYWYRQSLGQGLEFLIYFQGNSAPDKSGLPSDRFSAERTGGSVSTLTIQRTQQEDSAVYLCASSLVLGLAGEQYFGPGTRLTVT.

This clonotype was seen repeatedly, ten times or more. The V call is TRBV7-6, the J call TRBJ1-5; the D gene is possibly TRBD1 (5 bases). The germline CDR1 and CDR2 sequences are SGHVS and FNYEAQ. There are 14 residues in the CDR3. V shed 1 base and J shed 5 bases, with 9 bases lying between them. This chain's CDR3 is CASSLGGMDQPQHF. In DNA form, the CDR3 reads TGTGCCAGCAGCTTAGGGGGGATGGATCAGCCCCAGCATTTT.

The chain employs TRBV6-6 and TRBJ2-7; TRBD1 might be the D (6 bases). Looked up from germline, CDR1 is MNHNY and CDR2 is SVGAGI (reference sequence). The CDR3 totals 15 residues. Trimming shortened V by 6 bases and J by 6 bases, and 21 bases separated the two germline ends. The CDR3 nucleotides are TGTGCCAGCAGCTTCTTCCCCCAGGGGTATGGCGAGCAGTACTTC. It codes for CASSFFPQGYGEQYF.

There are a few counts of this clonotype. V usage is TRBV19 and J usage is TRBJ2-2; D gene unclear. This CDR3 comprises 17 residues. V was shortened by 3 bases and J by 0 bases, with 14 bases between the two germline ends. From germline, CDR1 is LNHDA and CDR2 SQIVND (reference sequence). The DNA of the CDR3 is TGTGCCAGTAGTATCTCTCTTGACGGAGCGAACACCGGGGAGCTGTTTTTT. Translated: CASSISLDGANTGELFF.

The genes are TRBV6-2 or TRBV6-3 and TRBJ2-1; D uncertain. The germline CDR1 and CDR2 sequences are MNHEY and SVGEGT. The CDR3 has 13 amino acids. Trimming removed 4 bases from V and 6 bases from J, with 10 bases in between. The CDR3 loop is CASSSHSTNEQFF. DNA for the CDR3: TGTGCCAGCAGTTCCCACAGTACCAATGAGCAGTTCTTC.

This clonotype was observed a few times. This chain links TRBV6-6 with TRBJ2-4; D is unclear. The CDR3 covers 17 residues. Germline assignment: CDR1 MNHNY and CDR2 SVGAGI (reference sequence). Trimming took 0 bases from V and 0 from J, leaving 12 bases between them. CDR3 region: CASSYSRGMIAKNIQYF. The CDR3 nucleotides are TGTGCCAGCAGTTACTCGAGAGGAATGATAGCCAAAAACATTCAGTACTTC.

The gene calls are TRBV19 and TRBJ1-1; 9 bases map to TRBD1. The CDR3 length is 14 residues. Germline CDR1 reads LNHDA; CDR2 reads SQIVND (reference sequence). V shed 6 bases, J shed 7 bases, and the junction held 9 bases outside the gene matches. The CDR3 loop reads CASRKGQGPHEAFF. In DNA form, the CDR3 reads TGTGCCAGTAGAAAAGGACAGGGGCCACATGAAGCTTTCTTT.

V is TRBV6-2 or TRBV6-3 and J is TRBJ2-1, with TRBD2 matching over 7 bases. Losses at the gene ends were 2 bases for V and 2 bases for J; bases not matched to a gene: 6. There are 16 residues in the CDR3. Germline lookup yields CDR1 MNHEY and CDR2 SVGEGT. The CDR3 sequence is CASSYIPSGPYNEQFF. The CDR3 DNA sequence: TGTGCCAGCAGTTACATTCCTAGCGGTCCCTACAATGAGCAGTTCTTC.

This clonotype has at least ten counts. V and J are TRBV7-2 and TRBJ2-1; 8 positions match TRBD2. There are 17 residues in the CDR3. Per the germline V gene, CDR1 is SGHTA and CDR2 is FQGNSA. V trimming: 1 base; J trimming: 7 bases; junction bases outside the gene matches: 12. This CDR3 reads CASSLVGGLAGWNEQFF. CDR3 in DNA: TGTGCCAGCAGCTTAGTTGGAGGACTAGCCGGGTGGAATGAGCAGTTCTTC.

This chain connects TRBV28 to TRBJ1-1; a possible D gene is TRBD1 (6 bases). CDR3 length: 14 residues. The germline V gene has CDR1 MDHEN and CDR2 SYDVKM. Trimming shortened V by 2 bases and J by 4 bases, and 11 bases separated the two germline ends. The CDR3 here is CASSLGGHPTEAFF. The CDR3 nucleotides are TGTGCCAGCAGTTTAGGGGGACACCCCACTGAAGCTTTCTTT.

The rearrangement joins TRBV28 to TRBJ1-2; tentative D call: TRBD1 (5 bases). Germline V gene lookup returns CDR1 MDHEN and CDR2 SYDVKM. V gave up 7 bases and J gave up 8 bases, with 20 bases separating them. The CDR3 has 14 residues. The CDR3 DNA follows: TGTGCCAGCATCCCTTTGGCAGGGCCGATGGGCTACACCTTC. It specifies CASIPLAGPMGYTF.

The J gene is TRBJ2-5, the V gene TRBV20-1, with 13 positions matching TRBD2. The CDR3 spans 14 residues. The trim removed 4 bases at V and 3 bases at J, leaving 2 bases unmatched. CDR1 and CDR2 from the germline V gene are DFQATT and SNEGSKA (reference sequence). In DNA form, the CDR3 reads TGCAGTGCTACCGGGACTAGCGGGGAAGAGACCCAGTACTTC. Translating gives CSATGTSGEETQYF.